The present TCR beta chain was sequenced within a study of cytomegalovirus exposure and HLA in healthy donors. The overall study: When 300 to 500 donors were genotyped, about 80% of them were found to fall in the Caucasian-associated ancestry cluster. Study-wide results and limits: Specificity of three CMV-associated chains for CMV antigens was verified in vitro.

Notes on this clone: Its antigen is undetermined.

Both 60 Vbeta primers and 13 Jbeta primers went into the PCR. Sequenced by immunoSEQ multiplex PCR; TCRdb stores in-frame clones only, minus some. The table lists more than 90,000 clones, approximately 80% of them singletons. CDR3 length: 14 residues. After removal of 4 bases from V and 14 bases from J, the junction contained 11 bases not matched to a gene. From germline, CDR1 is SGHRS and CDR2 YFSETQ. Sequencing was performed on PBMCs. The sequence came from a man between 50 and 59 years old in good health and CMV-seropositive. The genes are TRBV5-1 and TRBJ2-1; 11 bases line up with TRBD2. CDR3 nucleotides: TGCGCCAGCAGCCCGAGACTAGCGGGACAGCGAGAGTTCTTC. Translated: CASSPRLAGQREFF.